The clone carrying this TCR beta chain has just one count. What it recognizes is unknown. The data are from a study of lymphopenia after photon versus proton radiotherapy. Study-wide results and caveats: Post-nadir diversity loss with photons came from oligoclonal expansion, particularly CD8+ Temra cells.

The CDR3 consists of 12 residues. V was pared by 1 base and J by 5 bases, with 6 bases between. CDR1 is LNHNV and CDR2 is YYDKDF in the germline V gene (reference sequence). Profiling relied on immunoSEQ multiplex PCR, and the TCRdb table lists in-frame clones only, not all of them. The sample holds around 70,000 clones; roughly 93% are singletons and the top ten take approximately 2.9%. The material sequenced was peripheral blood, taken from a patient treated with photon-based radiotherapy. The rearrangement joins TRBV15 to TRBJ2-7, with D maybe TRBD2 (6 bases). The receptor was derived from an older woman with pancreatic cancer. CDR3 protein: CATSRGTNEQYF. The CDR3 region has the DNA TGTGCCACCAGCAGAGGGACTAACGAGCAGTACTTC.